Listed below are T cell receptor beta chains from one sample, sequenced in a study of cytomegalovirus exposure and HLA in healthy donors. Clones were sequenced by immunoSEQ multiplex PCR, and TCRdb holds only the in-frame ones, with some missing. This table has some 190,000 clones, about 88% appearing once. Sequenced input: PBMCs. The source of these receptors is a woman younger than 35 in good health and CMV-seronegative. Each CDR3 is given with its conserved first and last residue. Each record gives: V gene, clone size, D gene, J gene, CDR3 DNA, CDR3 protein. The D gene is left open where the match is weak. Where a row states a size, it is once, few, many or the class of an expanded clone; other rows omit it.

v_call: TRBV27
clone_size: .
d_call: TRBD1
j_call: TRBJ2-5
cdr3_nt: TGTGCCATCGGGACAGGGAGAGAGACCCAGTACTTC
cdr3_aa: CAIGTGRETQYF

v_call: TRBV11-1
clone_size: .
d_call: TRBD1
j_call: TRBJ2-2
cdr3_nt: TGTGCCAGCAGCTTAGCACCAGGGGACAGGGGGCGCGTCACCGGGGAGCTGTTTTTT
cdr3_aa: CASSLAPGDRGRVTGELFF

v_call: TRBV6-5
clone_size: .
d_call: TRBD1
j_call: TRBJ1-2
cdr3_nt: TGTGCCAGCAGCCCTGGGACAGCTTGGCTCGGCTACACCTTC
cdr3_aa: CASSPGTAWLGYTF

v_call: TRBV19
clone_size: few
d_call: TRBD2
j_call: TRBJ2-2
cdr3_nt: TGTGCCAGTAGTATGGGACTAGCGGGAGGGCGAAGCGGGGAGCTGTTTTTT
cdr3_aa: CASSMGLAGGRSGELFF

v_call: TRBV7-6
clone_size: once
d_call: .
j_call: TRBJ2-2
cdr3_nt: TGTGCCAGCAGCCCCGCGGTGAACACCGGGGAGCTGTTTTTT
cdr3_aa: CASSPAVNTGELFF

v_call: TRBV5-1
clone_size: .
d_call: .
j_call: TRBJ2-1
cdr3_nt: TGCGCCAGCAGCTTCCCGGGCTACAATGAGCAGTTCTTC
cdr3_aa: CASSFPGYNEQFF

v_call: TRBV28
clone_size: .
d_call: TRBD1
j_call: TRBJ2-3
cdr3_nt: TGTGCCAGCAAGAGGACAGGGGGCGGGACAGATACGCAGTATTTT
cdr3_aa: CASKRTGGGTDTQYF

v_call: TRBV27
clone_size: once
d_call: TRBD1
j_call: TRBJ1-6
cdr3_nt: TGTGCCAGCAGGACAGGGTGGAATTCACCCCTCCACTTT
cdr3_aa: CASRTGWNSPLHF

v_call: TRBV19
clone_size: .
d_call: TRBD1
j_call: TRBJ1-1
cdr3_nt: TGTGCCAGTAGTGTGGGGGACAGAAGAAACACTGAAGCTTTCTTT
cdr3_aa: CASSVGDRRNTEAFF

v_call: TRBV7-2
clone_size: .
d_call: .
j_call: TRBJ2-1
cdr3_nt: TGTGCCAGCAGCCAGACTAGAAGTGGCTACAATGAGCAGTTCTTC
cdr3_aa: CASSQTRSGYNEQFF

v_call: TRBV9
clone_size: .
d_call: TRBD2
j_call: TRBJ2-5
cdr3_nt: TGTGCCAGCAGCGTAGGGCGGGAGGGCCCTCAAGAGACCCAGTACTTC
cdr3_aa: CASSVGREGPQETQYF

v_call: TRBV5-1
clone_size: .
d_call: .
j_call: TRBJ1-2
cdr3_nt: TGCGCCAGCAGCTTGGCCACCGGCCGGGGCACCTTC
cdr3_aa: CASSLATGRGTF

v_call: TRBV21-1
clone_size: .
d_call: .
j_call: TRBJ1-1
cdr3_nt: TGTGCCAGCAGCCCCCAAGCGAACACTGAAGCTTTCTTT
cdr3_aa: CASSPQANTEAFF

v_call: TRBV18
clone_size: .
d_call: .
j_call: TRBJ2-3
cdr3_nt: TGTGCCACCACAGGAGGGGAAGCGGGCACAGATACGCAGTATTTT
cdr3_aa: CATTGGEAGTDTQYF

v_call: TRBV10-3
clone_size: .
d_call: TRBD1
j_call: TRBJ2-7
cdr3_nt: TGTGCCACCCGCGGGGTCCGGGACAGGGGGACCTACGAGCAGTACTTC
cdr3_aa: CATRGVRDRGTYEQYF

v_call: TRBV7-8
clone_size: few
d_call: .
j_call: TRBJ1-5
cdr3_nt: TGTGCCAGCAGCTTAGTGGCAGGGGGCAATCAGCCCCAGCATTTT
cdr3_aa: CASSLVAGGNQPQHF

v_call: TRBV19
clone_size: .
d_call: TRBD2
j_call: TRBJ2-3
cdr3_nt: TGTGCCAGTAGCCGGACTAGCGGGGGGGTATCTAGCACAGATACGCAGTATTTT
cdr3_aa: CASSRTSGGVSSTDTQYF

v_call: TRBV5-1
clone_size: .
d_call: TRBD2
j_call: TRBJ2-2
cdr3_nt: TGCGCCAGCAGCTCATCTAGCGGGAGCCGGAGGACCGGGGAGCTGTTTTTT
cdr3_aa: CASSSSSGSRRTGELFF

v_call: TRBV29-1
clone_size: .
d_call: TRBD1
j_call: TRBJ2-7
cdr3_nt: TGCAGCGTTGAAGGGACAGGAGACTCCTACGAGCAGTACTTC
cdr3_aa: CSVEGTGDSYEQYF

v_call: TRBV2
clone_size: .
d_call: .
j_call: TRBJ2-1
cdr3_nt: TGTGCCAGCAGACCACAGGGATCCTACAATGAGCAGTTCTTC
cdr3_aa: CASRPQGSYNEQFF

v_call: TRBV19
clone_size: .
d_call: .
j_call: TRBJ2-5
cdr3_nt: TGTGCCAGTAGTATTAATAGGAGGATCCAAGAGACCCAGTACTTC
cdr3_aa: CASSINRRIQETQYF

v_call: TRBV21-1
clone_size: .
d_call: .
j_call: TRBJ1-1
cdr3_nt: TGTGCCAGCAGCAAGCAGGGGCGCACTGAAGCTTTCTTT
cdr3_aa: CASSKQGRTEAFF

v_call: TRBV7-9
clone_size: .
d_call: TRBD1
j_call: TRBJ2-1
cdr3_nt: TGTGCCAGCAGCTTAGGGGACAGGGGCTCCTACAATGAGCAGTTCTTC
cdr3_aa: CASSLGDRGSYNEQFF

v_call: TRBV11-2
clone_size: .
d_call: TRBD1
j_call: TRBJ1-5
cdr3_nt: TGTGCCAGCAGCTTATCGGACAGGGGTCAGCCCCAGCATTTT
cdr3_aa: CASSLSDRGQPQHF

v_call: TRBV7-2
clone_size: .
d_call: TRBD2
j_call: TRBJ2-5
cdr3_nt: TGTGCCAGCAGCTTAGTGGCTAGCGGGACGGAGACCCAGTACTTC
cdr3_aa: CASSLVASGTETQYF

v_call: TRBV11-2
clone_size: .
d_call: .
j_call: TRBJ1-2
cdr3_nt: TGTGCCAGCAGCTCCGGACAGCGGCGCTACTATGGCTACACCTTC
cdr3_aa: CASSSGQRRYYGYTF

v_call: TRBV5-4
clone_size: .
d_call: TRBD1
j_call: TRBJ1-2
cdr3_nt: TGTGCCAGCAGCTGGGGACAGGCGACGCGTGGCTACACCTTC
cdr3_aa: CASSWGQATRGYTF

v_call: TRBV2
clone_size: .
d_call: TRBD1
j_call: TRBJ2-1
cdr3_nt: TGTGCCAGCAGTAGGACAGGGGTCCTCTACAATGAGCAGTTCTTC
cdr3_aa: CASSRTGVLYNEQFF

v_call: TRBV2
clone_size: .
d_call: .
j_call: TRBJ2-7
cdr3_nt: TGTGCCAGCATTACAGGGAGCTCCTACGAGCAGTACTTC
cdr3_aa: CASITGSSYEQYF

v_call: TRBV11-3
clone_size: .
d_call: .
j_call: TRBJ2-7
cdr3_nt: TGTGCCAGCAGCCCCGGAGGGTGGGGGTTAGACGAGCAGTACTTC
cdr3_aa: CASSPGGWGLDEQYF

v_call: TRBV19
clone_size: .
d_call: TRBD2
j_call: TRBJ2-1
cdr3_nt: TGTGCCAGTAGTATTAGCGGGGGGACCTACAATGAGCAGTTCTTC
cdr3_aa: CASSISGGTYNEQFF

v_call: TRBV5-1
clone_size: .
d_call: .
j_call: TRBJ2-2
cdr3_nt: TGCGCCAGCAGCTTGTGGGGGACATACACCGGGGAGCTGTTTTTT
cdr3_aa: CASSLWGTYTGELFF

v_call: TRBV25-1
clone_size: .
d_call: TRBD1
j_call: TRBJ2-3
cdr3_nt: TGTGCCAGCAGTACCCACCGGGACAGGGGCACAGATACGCAGTATTTT
cdr3_aa: CASSTHRDRGTDTQYF

v_call: TRBV5-4
clone_size: .
d_call: TRBD2
j_call: TRBJ2-7
cdr3_nt: TGTGCCAGCAGCCTGGGCGCGGGAGGGCCGGAGGGGGAGCAGTACTTC
cdr3_aa: CASSLGAGGPEGEQYF

v_call: TRBV9
clone_size: .
d_call: .
j_call: TRBJ2-3
cdr3_nt: TGTGCCAGCAGCCAGAGGGGGGACAGTAGCACAGATACGCAGTATTTT
cdr3_aa: CASSQRGDSSTDTQYF

v_call: TRBV7-2
clone_size: .
d_call: .
j_call: TRBJ2-7
cdr3_nt: TGTGCAGGCTCAGGGGAACGGACTTGGGAGCAGTACTTC
cdr3_aa: CAGSGERTWEQYF

v_call: TRBV2
clone_size: .
d_call: .
j_call: TRBJ2-1
cdr3_nt: TGTGCCAGCAGCCTACGAGGGGGTAAGGTGGATGAGCAGTTCTTC
cdr3_aa: CASSLRGGKVDEQFF

v_call: TRBV20-1
clone_size: .
d_call: .
j_call: TRBJ1-2
cdr3_nt: TGCAGTGCAAAAGGGGCCGGCTACACCTTC
cdr3_aa: CSAKGAGYTF

v_call: TRBV6-1
clone_size: .
d_call: TRBD1
j_call: TRBJ1-5
cdr3_nt: TGTGCCAGCAGTGAAGGGGCAGGGGGTCAGCCCCAGCATTTT
cdr3_aa: CASSEGAGGQPQHF

v_call: TRBV19
clone_size: .
d_call: TRBD1
j_call: TRBJ1-5
cdr3_nt: TGTGCCAGTAGTATTGACAGGGCGGCGCCCCAGCATTTT
cdr3_aa: CASSIDRAAPQHF

v_call: TRBV27
clone_size: .
d_call: .
j_call: TRBJ2-3
cdr3_nt: TGTGCCAGCAGTCTATCCCTCACAGATACGCAGTATTTT
cdr3_aa: CASSLSLTDTQYF

v_call: TRBV6-6
clone_size: .
d_call: TRBD2
j_call: TRBJ2-1
cdr3_nt: TGTGCCAGCAGTTACGGGACTAGCGGGACGGGAAGGGAGCAGTTCTTC
cdr3_aa: CASSYGTSGTGREQFF